This T cell receptor beta chain emerged from a study of T cells after yellow fever vaccination. Study at large: Low-cell-number fractions underwent preparation using SMART-Seq v4 Ultra Low Input.

Findings and caveats of the study: Faster peaking, at day 5 versus 15, marked a secondary response that was weaker. CD4 and CD8 compartments shared a small share of clonotypes, likely from convergent recombination.

Note on this clonotype: As yet, its antigen is unknown.

Generation of TCR cDNA used 5'RACE template switching (which added a universal primer site and UMIs). Via MiXCR, TCRdb re-called the 5' RACE reads, giving one row per CDR3 protein. Here the sample spans hundreds of thousands of distinct CDR3 sequences, more than 9% being singletons. CDR1 and CDR2 from the germline V gene are GTSNPN and SVGIG (reference sequence). V was clipped by 4 bases and J by 5 bases, with 9 bases between them. This CDR3 has 12 residues. This TCR was recovered from a man younger than 40 who received the YFV17D yellow fever vaccine. Sequences were derived from PBMCs, sampled on the day of the yellow fever booster vaccination. The chain carries TRBV30 and TRBJ2-1; the D is unclear. The CDR3 sequence is CAWNRQNNEQFF. The CDR3 nucleotides read TGTGCCTGGAACAGACAAAACAATGAGCAGTTCTTC. Looking up the rest from reference TRBV30 and TRBJ2-1 gives the full variable domain: SQTIHQWPATLVQPVGSPLSLECTVEGTSNPNLYWYRQAAGRGLQLLFYSVGIGQISSEVPQNLSASRPQDRQFILSSKKLLLSDSGFYLCAWNRQNNEQFFGPGTRLTVL.